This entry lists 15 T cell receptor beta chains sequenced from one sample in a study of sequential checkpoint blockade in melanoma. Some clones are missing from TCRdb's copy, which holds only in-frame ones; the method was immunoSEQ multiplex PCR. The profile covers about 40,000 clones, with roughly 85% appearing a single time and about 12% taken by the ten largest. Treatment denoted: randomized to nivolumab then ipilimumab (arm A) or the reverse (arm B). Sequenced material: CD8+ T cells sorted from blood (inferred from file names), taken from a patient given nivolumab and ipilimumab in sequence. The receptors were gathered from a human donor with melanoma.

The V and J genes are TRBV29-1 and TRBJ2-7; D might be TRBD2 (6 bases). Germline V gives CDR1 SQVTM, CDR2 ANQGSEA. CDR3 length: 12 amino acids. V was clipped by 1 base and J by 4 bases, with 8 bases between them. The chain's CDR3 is CSVEGGGYEQYF. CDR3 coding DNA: TGCAGCGTTGAAGGGGGAGGTTACGAGCAGTACTTC.

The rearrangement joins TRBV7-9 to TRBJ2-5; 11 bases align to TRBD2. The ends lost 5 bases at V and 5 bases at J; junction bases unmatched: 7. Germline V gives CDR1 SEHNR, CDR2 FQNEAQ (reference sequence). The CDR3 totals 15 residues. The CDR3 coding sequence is TGTGCCAGCAGCCCCGGGACTAGCGGATTGGAGACCCAGTACTTC. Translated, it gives CASSPGTSGLETQYF.

CDR3 region: CASSQDTGNTNEKLFF. CDR3 nucleotide sequence: TGCGCCAGCAGCCAAGACACAGGGAACACTAATGAAAAACTGTTTTTT. The chain links TRBV4-1 to TRBJ1-4, with a weak D call TRBD1 (6 bases). Between the trimmed V and J ends, which lost 0 bases and 2 bases, there was a span of 10 bases. The germline V gene has CDR1 MGHRA and CDR2 YSYEKL. CDR3 length equals 16 residues.

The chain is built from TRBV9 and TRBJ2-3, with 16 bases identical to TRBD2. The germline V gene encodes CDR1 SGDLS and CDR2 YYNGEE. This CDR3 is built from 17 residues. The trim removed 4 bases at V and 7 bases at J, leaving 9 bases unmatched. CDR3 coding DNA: TGTGCCAGCAGCCACCCGGGACTAGCGGGAGGGTGGAATACGCAGTATTTT. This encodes CASSHPGLAGGWNTQYF. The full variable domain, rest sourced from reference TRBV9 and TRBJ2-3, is DSGVTQTPKHLITATGQRVTLRCSPRSGDLSVYWYQQSLDQGLQFLIQYYNGEERAKGNILERFSAQQFPDLHSELNLSSLELGDSALYFCASSHPGLAGGWNTQYFGPGTRLTVL.

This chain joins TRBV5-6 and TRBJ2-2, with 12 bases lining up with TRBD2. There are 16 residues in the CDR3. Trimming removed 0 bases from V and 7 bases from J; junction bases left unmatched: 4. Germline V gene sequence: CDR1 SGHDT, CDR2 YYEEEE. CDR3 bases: TGTGCCAGCAGCTTGGGACTAGCGGGAGTGGTCGGGGAGCTGTTTTTT. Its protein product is CASSLGLAGVVGELFF.

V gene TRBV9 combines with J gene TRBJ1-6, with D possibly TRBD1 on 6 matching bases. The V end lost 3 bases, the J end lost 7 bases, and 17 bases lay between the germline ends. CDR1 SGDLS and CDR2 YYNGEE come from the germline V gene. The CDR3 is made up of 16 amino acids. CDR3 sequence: CASSDSSGQLNSPLHF. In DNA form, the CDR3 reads TGTGCCAGCAGCGATTCGAGCGGACAGTTAAATTCACCCCTCCACTTT.

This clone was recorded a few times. CDR3 sequence: CASSVEGSGVDTQYF. The CDR3 nucleotides are TGTGCCAGCAGCGTAGAAGGGTCGGGGGTAGATACGCAGTATTTT. V and J are TRBV9 and TRBJ2-3; possibly TRBD2 for D (6 bases). Per the germline V gene, CDR1 is SGDLS and CDR2 is YYNGEE. The CDR3 length is 15 residues. V was pared by 0 bases and J by 5 bases, with 13 bases between.

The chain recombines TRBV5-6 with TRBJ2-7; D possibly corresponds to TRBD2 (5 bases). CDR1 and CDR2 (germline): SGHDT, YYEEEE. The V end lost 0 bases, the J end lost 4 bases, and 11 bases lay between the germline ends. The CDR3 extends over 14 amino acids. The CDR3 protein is CASSLGGDTYEQYF. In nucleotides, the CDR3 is TGTGCCAGCAGCTTGGGGGGAGATACATACGAGCAGTACTTC.

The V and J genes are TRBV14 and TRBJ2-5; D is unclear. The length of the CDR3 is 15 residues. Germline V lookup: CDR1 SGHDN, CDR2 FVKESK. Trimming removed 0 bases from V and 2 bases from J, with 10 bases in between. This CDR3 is CASSQDTAIQETQYF. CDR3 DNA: TGTGCCAGCAGCCAAGATACAGCAATACAAGAGACCCAGTACTTC.

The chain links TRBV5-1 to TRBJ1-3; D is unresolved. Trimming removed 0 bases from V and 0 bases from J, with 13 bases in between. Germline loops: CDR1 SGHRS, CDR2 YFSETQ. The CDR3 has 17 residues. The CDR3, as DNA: TGCGCCAGCAGCTTGGAGGGAGCGAATCCCTCTGGAAACACCATATATTTT. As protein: CASSLEGANPSGNTIYF.

This chain's CDR3 is CASSLGFHANYEQYV. CDR3 bases: TGTGCCAGCAGCTTAGGGTTTCACGCCAACTACGAGCAGTACGTC. The chain joins TRBV11-2 to TRBJ2-7, with D uncertain. This CDR3 spans 15 amino acids. Per the germline V gene, CDR1 is SGHAT and CDR2 is FQNNGV. The ends were cut back, 1 base at V and 3 bases at J, with 13 bases in the middle.

Written as DNA, the CDR3 is TGTGCCAGCAGTTCCAAGGTTTCGCGGTCCTACGAGCAGTACGTC. Protein product: CASSSKVSRSYEQYV. The rearrangement links TRBV6-1 to TRBJ2-7; D unresolved. V shed 5 bases and J shed 1 base, with 15 bases lying between them. CDR1 and CDR2 from the germline V gene are MNHNS and SASEGT. This CDR3 spans 15 amino acids.

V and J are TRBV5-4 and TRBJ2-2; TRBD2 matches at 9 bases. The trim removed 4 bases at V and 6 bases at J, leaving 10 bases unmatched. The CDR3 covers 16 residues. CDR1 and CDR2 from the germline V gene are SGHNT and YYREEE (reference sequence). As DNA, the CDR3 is TGTGCCAGCAGCCAATATAGCGGGAGTGGAGCCGGGGAGCTGTTTTTT. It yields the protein CASSQYSGSGAGELFF. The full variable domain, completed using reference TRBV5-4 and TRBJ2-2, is ETGVTQSPTHLIKTRGQQVTLRCSSQSGHNTVSWYQQALGQGPQFIFQYYREEENGRGNFPPRFSGLQFPNYSSELNVNALELDDSALYLCASSQYSGSGAGELFFGEGSRLTVL.

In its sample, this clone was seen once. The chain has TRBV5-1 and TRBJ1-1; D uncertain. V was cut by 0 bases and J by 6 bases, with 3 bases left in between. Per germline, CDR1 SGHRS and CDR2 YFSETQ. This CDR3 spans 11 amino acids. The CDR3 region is CASSLGAEAFF. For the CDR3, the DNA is TGCGCCAGCAGCTTGGGCGCTGAAGCTTTCTTT. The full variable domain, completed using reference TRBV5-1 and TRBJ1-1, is KAGVTQTPRYLIKTRGQQVTLSCSPISGHRSVSWYQQTPGQGLQFLFEYFSETQRNKGNFPGRFSGRQFSNSRSEMNVSTLELGDSALYLCASSLGAEAFFGQGTRLTVV.

CDR3 loop: CASSHPTEYNEQFF. CDR3 sequence (DNA): TGTGCCAGCAGCCACCCTACAGAATACAATGAGCAGTTCTTC. The chain couples TRBV7-6 to TRBJ2-1; D is uncertain. This CDR3 spans 14 amino acids. Trimming took 5 bases from V and 4 from J, leaving 12 bases between them. The germline V gene has CDR1 SGHVS and CDR2 FNYEAQ.